This T cell receptor (beta chain) was sequenced for a study of T cell changes during pregnancy in multiple sclerosis (dated by TCRdb to the late 2010s). With respect to the entire study: Changes in the T cell repertoire over the course of pregnancy were examined in this study in women with multiple sclerosis.

Measured from the cysteine to the phenylalanine, the CDR3 is 16 residues long. The sequence is cut down to CDR3 DNA, 48 bases in frame from base 1. Trimming accounts for 3 bases at V and 6 bases at J, while the number of junction bases matched to no gene is 11. The germline V gene (reference sequence) gives CDR1 as LNHDA and CDR2 as SQIVND. As to this clone: There is no known antigen for this receptor. There are no base qualities to consult, and no much larger clone falls within one base.

Libraries were made using the immunoSEQ multiplex PCR assay. TCRdb limited this immuneACCESS table to in-frame rearrangements with V and J called. A share of clones is missing; checked studies link under half to unresolved V genes, and the rest is unexplained. For this sample there are around 57,000 clones; 89% appear just once. The ten biggest clones cover 2% to 3% of the sample. The TCR originated in a female donor with multiple sclerosis, enrolled in a pregnancy study. The V and J genes are TRBV19 and TRBJ2-3; 8 central bases correspond to TRBD1. Specimen: peripheral blood, collected in the first trimester of pregnancy. The nucleotide sequence is given as TGTGCCAGTAGTATTATCGGACAGGGCTGGGAGGATACGCAGTATTTT. Translated, this gives CASSIIGQGWEDTQYF.